The rows below give T cell receptor beta chains drawn from one sample of a study of blood T cell repertoires in COVID-19. Using immunoSEQ multiplex PCR, the repertoire was profiled, and TCRdb retains in-frame clones only, with some absent. The sample yields 150,000 to 200,000 clones, about 83% seen once. What was sequenced was peripheral blood. All receptors come from a woman under 30 who had recovered from COVID-19. Each CDR3 is given with its conserved first and last residue. A D gene is named only where the DNA matches it firmly. Rows may omit the clone size; those that give it use once, few, many or a size class.

size: -; V: TRBV5-1; J: TRBJ2-2; D: -; CDR3: CASSFIRGDTGELFF; DNA: TGCGCCAGCAGCTTTATCAGGGGCGACACCGGGGAGCTGTTTTTT
size: -; V: TRBV11-2; J: TRBJ2-2; D: -; CDR3: CASSLAMGQGGELFF; DNA: TGTGCCAGCAGCTTAGCAATGGGGCAGGGCGGGGAGCTGTTTTTT
size: -; V: TRBV4-1; J: TRBJ1-5; D: -; CDR3: CASSQDWSDNQPQHF; DNA: TGCGCCAGCAGCCAAGATTGGTCAGACAATCAGCCCCAGCATTTT
size: -; V: TRBV7-9; J: TRBJ1-2; D: TRBD1; CDR3: CASSPQGQAHYGYTF; DNA: TGTGCCAGCAGCCCACAGGGACAGGCACATTATGGCTACACCTTC
size: -; V: TRBV7-2; J: TRBJ2-4; D: -; CDR3: CASRFRGADANIQYF; DNA: TGTGCCAGCAGGTTCAGGGGGGCTGATGCAAACATTCAGTACTTC
size: -; V: TRBV9; J: TRBJ2-2; D: TRBD1; CDR3: CASSVGQGYTGELFF; DNA: TGTGCCAGCAGCGTAGGACAGGGATACACCGGGGAGCTGTTTTTT
size: -; V: TRBV15; J: TRBJ2-1; D: TRBD2; CDR3: CATSRDQPSGYNEQFF; DNA: TGTGCCACCAGCAGAGATCAGCCTAGCGGATACAATGAGCAGTTCTTC
size: -; V: TRBV19; J: TRBJ1-1; D: -; CDR3: CASSLGSLEAFF; DNA: TGTGCCAGTAGTCTCGGGAGCCTTGAAGCTTTCTTT
size: once; V: TRBV3-1/TRBV3-2; J: TRBJ1-1; D: -; CDR3: CASSQTGTANTEAFF; DNA: TGTGCCAGCAGCCAAACAGGGACGGCGAACACTGAAGCTTTCTTT
size: once; V: TRBV15; J: TRBJ1-3; D: TRBD1; CDR3: CATSRDRDPGNTIYF; DNA: TGTGCCACCAGCAGGGACAGGGACCCTGGAAACACCATATATTTT
size: -; V: TRBV19; J: TRBJ2-1; D: -; CDR3: CATSRESSYNEQFF; DNA: TGTGCCACCTCCAGGGAAAGCTCCTACAATGAGCAGTTCTTC
size: -; V: TRBV19; J: TRBJ1-5; D: TRBD1; CDR3: CASSIGKGATMGNQPQHF; DNA: TGTGCCAGTAGTATAGGAAAGGGGGCAACGATGGGCAATCAGCCCCAGCATTTT
size: -; V: TRBV12-5; J: TRBJ2-1; D: -; CDR3: CASGFDRGLSSGAPGDEQFF; DNA: TGTGCTAGTGGTTTCGACAGGGGACTATCTAGCGGGGCACCAGGCGATGAGCAGTTCTTC
size: -; V: TRBV28; J: TRBJ2-1; D: TRBD2; CDR3: CASSFASGSYNEQFF; DNA: TGTGCCAGCAGTTTCGCTAGCGGCTCCTACAATGAGCAGTTCTTC
size: -; V: TRBV5-1; J: TRBJ1-2; D: TRBD1; CDR3: CASSLDRGNYGYTF; DNA: TGCGCCAGCAGCTTGGACAGGGGTAACTATGGCTACACCTTC
size: -; V: TRBV7-2; J: TRBJ2-1; D: TRBD2; CDR3: CASSFWEGREQFF; DNA: TGTGCCAGCAGCTTTTGGGAGGGGCGTGAGCAGTTCTTC
size: -; V: TRBV5-1; J: TRBJ2-3; D: TRBD2; CDR3: CASSLGLAGSSTDTQYF; DNA: TGCGCCAGCAGCTTGGGACTAGCGGGATCTAGCACAGATACGCAGTATTTT
size: -; V: TRBV7-2; J: TRBJ2-1; D: -; CDR3: CASSLAGGDYNEQFF; DNA: TGTGCCAGCAGCTTAGCGGGAGGTGACTACAATGAGCAGTTCTTC
size: -; V: TRBV9; J: TRBJ2-3; D: TRBD2; CDR3: CASSVGEGSTDTQYF; DNA: TGTGCCAGCAGCGTAGGGGAGGGTAGCACAGATACGCAGTATTTT
size: once; V: TRBV7-9; J: TRBJ2-5; D: TRBD2; CDR3: CASSLPGLAGQETQYF; DNA: TGTGCCAGCAGCTTACCCGGACTAGCGGGCCAAGAGACCCAGTACTTC
size: once; V: TRBV7-3; J: TRBJ2-1; D: TRBD2; CDR3: CASSASSGGALEQFF; DNA: TGTGCCAGCAGCGCATCTAGCGGGGGGGCCCTTGAGCAGTTCTTC
size: many; V: TRBV27; J: TRBJ1-1; D: -; CDR3: CASVTGGGLNTEAFF; DNA: TGTGCCAGCGTTACGGGGGGCGGTCTGAACACTGAAGCTTTCTTT
size: -; V: TRBV7-9; J: TRBJ2-7; D: -; CDR3: CASSLSIELEQYF; DNA: TGTGCCAGCAGCTTAAGCATTGAGCTCGAGCAGTACTTC
size: -; V: TRBV4-3; J: TRBJ1-2; D: -; CDR3: CASSRTKLDWRYGYTF; DNA: TGCGCCAGCAGCCGGACGAAGCTGGACTGGCGATATGGCTACACCTTC
size: -; V: TRBV11-2; J: TRBJ2-3; D: -; CDR3: CASSSNLDTQYF; DNA: TGTGCCAGCAGCTCCAACTTAGATACGCAGTATTTT
size: -; V: TRBV7-2; J: TRBJ1-4; D: TRBD1; CDR3: CASSQLGQDMEKLFF; DNA: TGTGCCAGCAGCCAATTGGGACAGGACATGGAAAAACTGTTTTTT
size: -; V: TRBV9; J: TRBJ1-2; D: -; CDR3: CASSSRDWGGYGYTF; DNA: TGTGCCAGCAGCTCGAGGGATTGGGGAGGCTATGGCTACACCTTC
size: -; V: TRBV7-9; J: TRBJ2-1; D: TRBD2; CDR3: CASSLAGGNNEQFF; DNA: TGTGCCAGCAGCTTAGCGGGAGGGAACAATGAGCAGTTCTTC
size: few; V: TRBV29-1; J: TRBJ2-3; D: -; CDR3: CSVVTGTDTQYF; DNA: TGCAGCGTTGTTACCGGGACAGATACGCAGTATTTT
size: -; V: TRBV5-4; J: TRBJ1-2; D: -; CDR3: CASSLAGGGGGADGYTF; DNA: TGTGCCAGCAGCTTGGCCGGCGGGGGCGGGGGGGCCGATGGCTACACCTTC
size: -; V: TRBV6-5; J: TRBJ1-1; D: TRBD1; CDR3: CASSREGGMNTEAFF; DNA: TGTGCCAGCAGTCGAGAAGGGGGCATGAACACTGAAGCTTTCTTT
size: -; V: TRBV7-3; J: TRBJ2-2; D: TRBD2; CDR3: CASSLSAGGTGELFF; DNA: TGTGCCAGCAGCTTATCTGCGGGAGGGACCGGGGAGCTGTTTTTT
size: -; V: TRBV24-1; J: TRBJ2-4; D: -; CDR3: CATSDFCGYF; DNA: TGTGCCACCAGTGATTTTTGCGGGTACTTC
size: -; V: TRBV7-8; J: TRBJ2-2; D: TRBD1; CDR3: CASSPDRVGTGELFF; DNA: TGTGCCAGCAGCCCAGACAGGGTAGGCACCGGGGAGCTGTTTTTT
size: -; V: TRBV10-3; J: TRBJ2-1; D: TRBD2; CDR3: CAISELLTSGGSYNEQFF; DNA: TGTGCCATCAGTGAGTTGCTAACTAGCGGGGGATCCTACAATGAGCAGTTCTTC
size: -; V: TRBV7-9; J: TRBJ2-5; D: -; CDR3: CASSEVRTRPHETQYF; DNA: TGTGCCAGCAGCGAGGTGAGAACAAGACCCCACGAGACCCAGTACTTC
size: few; V: TRBV4-3; J: TRBJ2-7; D: -; CDR3: CASSQAVRVGSGYEQYF; DNA: TGCGCCAGCAGCCAAGCAGTCCGGGTGGGGAGTGGCTACGAGCAGTACTTC
size: -; V: TRBV18; J: TRBJ1-6; D: -; CDR3: CASSPTDINSPLHF; DNA: TGTGCCAGCTCACCCACGGACATAAATTCACCCCTCCACTTT
size: -; V: TRBV14; J: TRBJ2-1; D: -; CDR3: CASSHTGRNEQFF; DNA: TGTGCCAGCAGCCATACCGGCAGGAATGAGCAGTTCTTC
size: -; V: TRBV6-6; J: TRBJ2-2; D: -; CDR3: CASSYGPKGTTGELFF; DNA: TGTGCCAGCAGTTACGGGCCGAAGGGGACTACCGGGGAGCTGTTTTTT
size: -; V: TRBV3-1/TRBV3-2; J: TRBJ1-1; D: TRBD1; CDR3: CASSQPRGLLEAFF; DNA: TGTGCCAGCAGCCAGCCCAGGGGGTTGCTTGAAGCTTTCTTT
size: once; V: TRBV27; J: TRBJ1-1; D: -; CDR3: CASRGGQMNTEAFF; DNA: TGTGCCAGCAGGGGCGGACAGATGAACACTGAAGCTTTCTTT
size: -; V: TRBV6-5; J: TRBJ2-5; D: -; CDR3: CASRGGTQYF; DNA: TGTGCCAGCAGAGGGGGGACCCAGTACTTC
size: -; V: TRBV27; J: TRBJ1-2; D: TRBD1; CDR3: CASGKLTGVGSGYTF; DNA: TGTGCCAGCGGGAAATTGACAGGGGTGGGGAGTGGCTACACCTTC
size: -; V: TRBV5-6; J: TRBJ1-6; D: -; CDR3: CASSRGSNSPLHF; DNA: TGTGCCAGCAGCAGGGGTTCAAATTCACCCCTCCACTTT
size: -; V: TRBV3-1/TRBV3-2; J: TRBJ1-1; D: -; CDR3: CASSHGRTEAFF; DNA: TGTGCCAGCAGCCATGGGCGCACTGAAGCTTTCTTT
size: once; V: TRBV5-4; J: TRBJ2-1; D: -; CDR3: CASSLRTYHINEQFF; DNA: TGTGCCAGCAGCCTCAGGACATATCATATCAATGAGCAGTTCTTC
size: -; V: TRBV18; J: TRBJ2-1; D: TRBD2; CDR3: CASSPPTSGRNEQFF; DNA: TGTGCCAGCTCACCTCCGACTAGCGGGAGAAATGAGCAGTTCTTC
size: -; V: TRBV29-1; J: TRBJ2-5; D: -; CDR3: CSVFVSGEETQYF; DNA: TGCAGCGTCTTTGTTAGCGGAGAAGAGACCCAGTACTTC
size: -; V: TRBV6-5; J: TRBJ2-3; D: -; CDR3: CASMWGDGTDTQYF; DNA: TGTGCCAGCATGTGGGGGGACGGCACAGATACGCAGTATTTT
size: -; V: TRBV14; J: TRBJ2-3; D: TRBD1; CDR3: CASSQAPGQGSTDTQYF; DNA: TGTGCCAGCAGCCAAGCTCCGGGACAGGGGTCCACAGATACGCAGTATTTT
size: -; V: TRBV10-3; J: TRBJ2-1; D: TRBD1; CDR3: CAISDTGTGGDEQFF; DNA: TGTGCCATCAGTGATACCGGGACAGGGGGGGATGAGCAGTTCTTC
size: -; V: TRBV7-2; J: TRBJ2-7; D: -; CDR3: CASSSGGGQGAGEQYF; DNA: TGTGCCAGCAGCTCCGGCGGGGGTCAGGGGGCGGGTGAGCAGTACTTC
size: -; V: TRBV6-5; J: TRBJ1-6; D: TRBD1; CDR3: CASSYTGTDYNSPLHF; DNA: TGTGCCAGCAGTTACACCGGGACAGACTATAATTCACCCCTCCACTTT
size: -; V: TRBV29-1; J: TRBJ2-3; D: TRBD2; CDR3: CSVVFWTSGDRDTQYF; DNA: TGCAGCGTTGTATTTTGGACTAGCGGGGATCGAGATACGCAGTATTTT
size: -; V: TRBV20-1; J: TRBJ2-5; D: -; CDR3: CSARPEETQYF; DNA: TGCAGTGCTAGACCGGAAGAGACCCAGTACTTC
size: -; V: TRBV27; J: TRBJ2-1; D: TRBD2; CDR3: CASSQTSALTEQFF; DNA: TGTGCCAGCAGTCAGACTAGCGCGCTGACTGAGCAGTTCTTC
size: -; V: TRBV11-2; J: TRBJ2-7; D: -; CDR3: CASSPIPRPRHEQYF; DNA: TGTGCCAGCAGCCCGATTCCTCGGCCCAGGCACGAGCAGTACTTC
size: -; V: TRBV7-8; J: TRBJ1-6; D: -; CDR3: CASSRDIYSPLHF; DNA: TGTGCCAGCAGCCGCGACATCTATTCACCCCTCCACTTT